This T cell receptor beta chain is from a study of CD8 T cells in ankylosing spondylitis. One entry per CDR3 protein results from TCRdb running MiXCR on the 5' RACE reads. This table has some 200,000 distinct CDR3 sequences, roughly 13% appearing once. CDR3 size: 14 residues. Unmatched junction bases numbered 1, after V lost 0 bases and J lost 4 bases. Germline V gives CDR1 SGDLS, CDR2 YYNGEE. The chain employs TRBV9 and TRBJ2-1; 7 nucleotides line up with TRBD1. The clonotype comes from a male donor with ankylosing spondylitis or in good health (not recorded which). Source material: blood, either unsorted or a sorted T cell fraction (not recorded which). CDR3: CASSVARGYNEQFF. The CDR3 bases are TGTGCCAGCAGCGTAGCCAGGGGGTACAATGAGCAGTTCTTC. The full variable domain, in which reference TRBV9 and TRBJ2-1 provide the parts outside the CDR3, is DSGVTQTPKHLITATGQRVTLRCSPRSGDLSVYWYQQSLDQGLQFLIQYYNGEERAKGNILERFSAQQFPDLHSELNLSSLELGDSALYFCASSVARGYNEQFFGPGTRLTVL.